The clone carrying this T cell receptor (beta chain) showed up just a few times. Its antigen is unidentified. A second roughly 6 to 12 cycle PCR used barcoded and J-beta primers. Per sample, CDR3-containing paired-end reads numbered at least 2.5 million. TCRdb used MiXCR to reprocess the 5' RACE reads, holding one entry per CDR3 protein. The repertoire includes 750,000 to 950,000 distinct CDR3 sequences, approximately 32% of them detected once, and roughly 10% sits in the top ten. CDR3 length: 14 residues. The ends were cut back, 1 base at V and 5 bases at J, with 11 bases in the middle. Germline-derived CDR1 and CDR2 are SGHTA and FQGTGA. These data come from a study of blood T cells in healthy people across ages. Whole-study results and caveats: Compared with aged donors, long-lived donors showed fewer expanded clones, suggesting selection.

This sample also appeared in a second study, on T cells of mothers and their children.

This TCR was sampled from a woman aged 40 to 50 in good health. The rearrangement joins TRBV7-3 to TRBJ2-5; no firm D call. The sample was blood. The CDR3 spells CASSLKGIDETQYF. DNA of the CDR3: TGTGCCAGCAGCTTAAAAGGCATTGACGAGACCCAGTACTTC.